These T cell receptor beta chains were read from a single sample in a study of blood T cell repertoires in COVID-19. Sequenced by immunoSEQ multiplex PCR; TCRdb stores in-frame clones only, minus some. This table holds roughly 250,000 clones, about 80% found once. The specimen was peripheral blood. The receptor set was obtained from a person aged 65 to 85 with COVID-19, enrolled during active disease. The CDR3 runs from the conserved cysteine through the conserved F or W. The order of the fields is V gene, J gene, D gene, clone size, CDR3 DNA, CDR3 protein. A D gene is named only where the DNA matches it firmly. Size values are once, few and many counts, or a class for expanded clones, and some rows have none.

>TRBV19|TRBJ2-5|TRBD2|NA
TGTGCCAGTAGTATAGGAGCGGGGGACTTCCAAGAGACCCAGTACTTC
CASSIGAGDFQETQYF
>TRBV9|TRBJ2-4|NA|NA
TGTGCCAGCAGCGTAGATGGGGGGGCAGCCAAAAACATTCAGTACTTC
CASSVDGGAAKNIQYF
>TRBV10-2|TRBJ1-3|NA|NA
TGCGCCAGCAAGCCCCCTGGAAACACCATATATTTT
CASKPPGNTIYF
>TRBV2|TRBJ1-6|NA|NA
TGTGCCAGCACCTCGGCGCAGGGCTTACGGTCACCCCTCCACTTT
CASTSAQGLRSPLHF
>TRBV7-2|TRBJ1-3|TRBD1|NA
TGTGCCAGCAGCTCACGTCCCGGGACAGGGTTCGGAAACACCATATATTTT
CASSSRPGTGFGNTIYF
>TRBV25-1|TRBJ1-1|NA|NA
TGTGCCAGCAGTGGCGTGCGTGCCACTGAAGCTTTCTTT
CASSGVRATEAFF
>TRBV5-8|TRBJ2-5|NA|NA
TGTGCCAGCAGCGGGCTTGCCATGGAGTACTTC
CASSGLAMEYF
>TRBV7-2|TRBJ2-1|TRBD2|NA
TGTGCCAGCTCCGGGAGGGGCGGGGCGTCCAATGAGCAGTTCTTC
CASSGRGGASNEQFF
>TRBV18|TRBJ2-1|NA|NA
TGTGCCAGCTCACCACCCACACGAGGGTATAATGAGCAGTTCTTC
CASSPPTRGYNEQFF
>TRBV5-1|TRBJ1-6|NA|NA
TGCGCCAGCAGTGGGGCACAGGGTATGCATTCACCCCTCCACTTT
CASSGAQGMHSPLHF
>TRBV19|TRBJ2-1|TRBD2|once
TGTGCCAGTAGTTGGGGACTAGCGTACAATGAGCAGTTCTTC
CASSWGLAYNEQFF
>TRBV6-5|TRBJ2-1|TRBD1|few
TGTGCCACTCACGAGAGGGGGCAGTACAATGAGCAGTTCTTC
CATHERGQYNEQFF
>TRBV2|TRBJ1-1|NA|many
TGTGCCAGCAGTTTTCGAGGGTCGACTGAAGCTTTCTTT
CASSFRGSTEAFF
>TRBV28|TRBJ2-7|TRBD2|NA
TGTGCCAGCAGTGCACTAGCGGGGGTGCACTACGAGCAGTACTTC
CASSALAGVHYEQYF
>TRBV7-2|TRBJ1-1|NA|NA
TGTGCCAGCAGCTTAGTTGGCGGCAACACTGAAGCTTTCTTT
CASSLVGGNTEAFF
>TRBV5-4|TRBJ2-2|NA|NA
TGTGCCAGCAGTATGACAAACACCGGGGAGCTGTTTTTT
CASSMTNTGELFF
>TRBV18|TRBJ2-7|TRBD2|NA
TGTGCCAGCTCGACCCTAGCGGTAGCGGGAGGACCCGAGCAGTACTTC
CASSTLAVAGGPEQYF
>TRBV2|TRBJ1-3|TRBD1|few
TGTGCCAGCAGTGGGGGGACAGGCGGTGTCTCTGGAAACACCATATATTTT
CASSGGTGGVSGNTIYF
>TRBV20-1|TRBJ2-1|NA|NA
TGCAGTGCTAGTAATTCGGAGGGGTATGGGAATGAGCAGTTCTTC
CSASNSEGYGNEQFF
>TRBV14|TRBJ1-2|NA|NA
TGTGCCAGCAGCCAACGAGGTTGGGGCTACACCTTC
CASSQRGWGYTF
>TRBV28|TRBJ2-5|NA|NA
TGTGCCAGCAGCATGGGGCAGGGGCGACTCGAGACCCAGTACTTC
CASSMGQGRLETQYF
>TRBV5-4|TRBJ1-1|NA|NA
TGTGCCAGCAGCGACCCAACAGCGAACACTGAAGCTTTCTTT
CASSDPTANTEAFF
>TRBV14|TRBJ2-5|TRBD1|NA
TGTGCCAGCAGCGTCAACAGGGGGGTCCGAGAGACCCAGTACTTC
CASSVNRGVRETQYF
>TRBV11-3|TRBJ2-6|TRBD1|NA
TGTGCCAGCAGCTCGAACGTAGGGGGCACTGGGGCCAACGTCCTGACTTTC
CASSSNVGGTGANVLTF
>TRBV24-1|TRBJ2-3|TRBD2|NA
TGTGCCACCAGTGATGCGAAACTAGCGCTCACACGAGATACGCAGTATTTT
CATSDAKLALTRDTQYF
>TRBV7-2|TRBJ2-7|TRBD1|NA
TGTGCCAGCAGCTTAGAGGGACAGTCCTACGAGCAGTACTTC
CASSLEGQSYEQYF
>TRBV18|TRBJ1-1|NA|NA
TGTGCCAGCTCACCACCAGGGGAAAACACTGAAGCTTTCTTT
CASSPPGENTEAFF
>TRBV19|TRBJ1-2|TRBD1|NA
TGTGCCAGTAGTCTTCGTCCCGGGACAGGGGGTGACTATGGCTACACCTTC
CASSLRPGTGGDYGYTF
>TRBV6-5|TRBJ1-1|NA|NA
TGTGCCAGCAGACAACTCCAGCGGGTCGAAGCTTTCTTT
CASRQLQRVEAFF
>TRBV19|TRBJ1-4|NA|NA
TGTGCCAGTAGTATAAGCGAAAAACTGTTTTTT
CASSISEKLFF
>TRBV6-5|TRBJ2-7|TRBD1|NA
TGTGCCAGCAACGGAGGGACAGGGCGGTACGAGCAGTACTTC
CASNGGTGRYEQYF
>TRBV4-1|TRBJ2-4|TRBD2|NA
TGCGCCAGCAGCCAAGATCCTTTAGGGACTAGGTGGAACATTCAGTACTTC
CASSQDPLGTRWNIQYF
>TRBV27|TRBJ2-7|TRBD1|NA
TGTGCCAGCCGTCGCGGACAGGGGAATTTCTACGAGCAGTACTTC
CASRRGQGNFYEQYF
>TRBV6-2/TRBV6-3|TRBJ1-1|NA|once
TGTGCCAGCAGTTACTCGGTTTCCAGAATGAACACTGAAGCTTTCTTT
CASSYSVSRMNTEAFF
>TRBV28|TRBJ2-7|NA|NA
TGTGCCAGCAGTTTATCGTTCGCGGGCCGGGCCACCTACGAGCAGTACTTC
CASSLSFAGRATYEQYF
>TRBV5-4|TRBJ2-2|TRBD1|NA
TGTGCCAGCAGCTCAGGACAGGGGAACACCGGGGAGCTGTTTTTT
CASSSGQGNTGELFF
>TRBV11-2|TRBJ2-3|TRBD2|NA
TGTGCCAGCAGCTTGAGCGGGGGCACAGATACGCAGTATTTT
CASSLSGGTDTQYF
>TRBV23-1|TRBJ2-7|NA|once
TGCGCCACCCACCGGAGCGCTCCAACTTTATACGAGCAGTACTTC
CATHRSAPTLYEQYF
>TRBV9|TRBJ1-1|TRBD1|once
TGTGCCAGCAGCGTGACGACAGGGCCTGAAGCTTTCTTT
CASSVTTGPEAFF
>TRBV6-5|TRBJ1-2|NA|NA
TGTGCCAGCAGACTACAGGGTCCCTATGGCTACACCTTC
CASRLQGPYGYTF
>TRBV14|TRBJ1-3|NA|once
TGTGCCAGCAGCCAAGGATTTCCCCGAGGGGGCTCTGGAAACACCATATATTTT
CASSQGFPRGGSGNTIYF
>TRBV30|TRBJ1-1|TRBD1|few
TGTGCCTGGAGAGGACAGGGGGACGCTGAAGCTTTCTTT
CAWRGQGDAEAFF
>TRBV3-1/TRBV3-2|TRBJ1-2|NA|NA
TGTGCCAGCAGCCAAGGTGTAGGGGCCGACTATGGCTACACCTTC
CASSQGVGADYGYTF
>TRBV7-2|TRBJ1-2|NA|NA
TGTGCCAGCAGCTTAGTTCTGGGCCCCAATGGCTACACCTTC
CASSLVLGPNGYTF
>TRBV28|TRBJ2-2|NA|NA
TGTGCCAGCAGAGTGACTAGTTCCGGGGAGCTGTTTTTT
CASRVTSSGELFF
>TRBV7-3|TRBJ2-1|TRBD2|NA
TGTGCCAGCAGCTTAGAGGGACTACCAAGCAATGAGCAGTTCTTC
CASSLEGLPSNEQFF
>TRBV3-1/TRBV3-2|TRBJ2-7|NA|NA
TGTGCCAGCAGCCAAAGCCTTCCCCCCTACGAGCAGTACTTC
CASSQSLPPYEQYF
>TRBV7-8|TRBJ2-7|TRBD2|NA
TGTGCCACCGGATCTAGCGGGGGGCTGCCCTCCTACGAGCAGTACTTC
CATGSSGGLPSYEQYF
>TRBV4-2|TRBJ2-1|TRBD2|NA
TGTGCCAGCAGCCAGGGGGGGGATAATGAGCAGTTCTTC
CASSQGGDNEQFF
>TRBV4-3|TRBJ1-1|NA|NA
TGCGCCAGCAGCCAGGGCTCCAGGGGAGTTGTCCCTGAAGCTTTCTTT
CASSQGSRGVVPEAFF
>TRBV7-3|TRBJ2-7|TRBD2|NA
TGTGCCAGCAGCTTACGGAGACTAGCGGGGGCCGACTACGAGCAGTACTTC
CASSLRRLAGADYEQYF
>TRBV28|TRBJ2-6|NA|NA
TGTGCCAGCAGTTCCTTCTCGGTCTTTAGCTCTGGGGCCAACGTCCTGACTTTC
CASSSFSVFSSGANVLTF
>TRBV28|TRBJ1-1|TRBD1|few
TGTGCCAGCAGTCTACCAGACAGGGACACTGAAGCTTTCTTT
CASSLPDRDTEAFF
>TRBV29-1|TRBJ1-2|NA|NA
TGCAGCGTTGATTCAACCGGGATAAATTATGGCTACACCTTC
CSVDSTGINYGYTF
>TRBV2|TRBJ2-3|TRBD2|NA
TGTGCCAGCAGTGAAGAGGCGGGGGACACAGATACGCAGTATTTT
CASSEEAGDTDTQYF
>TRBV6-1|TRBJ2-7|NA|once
TGTGCCAGCAGTCCACAGGGTCTCGAGCAGTACTTC
CASSPQGLEQYF
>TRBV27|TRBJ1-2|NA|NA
TGTGCCAGCAGTCCGCGGGGGGCTAACTATGGCTACACCTTC
CASSPRGANYGYTF
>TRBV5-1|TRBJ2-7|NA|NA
TGCGCCAGCAGCTTCAGTACAGATCCCGAGCAGTACTTC
CASSFSTDPEQYF
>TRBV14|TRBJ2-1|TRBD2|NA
TGTGCCAGCAGCCAAGACGGACTAGCGGGAGATGACAATGAGCAGTTCTTC
CASSQDGLAGDDNEQFF
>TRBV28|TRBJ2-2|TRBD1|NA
TGTGCCAGCAGAAACCCGACAGGGTGGGTCGGGGAGCTGTTTTTT
CASRNPTGWVGELFF